At least ten counts were recorded for the clone carrying this TCR beta chain. What it recognizes is unknown. The repertoire came from unfractionated whole blood and reflected all unsorted peripheral T cells. The sample belongs to a study of HIV-infected patients and healthy controls. Alpha and beta constant-region primers primed reverse transcription of around 540 ng RNA. Each of the alpha and beta chains got its own library through chain-specific third strand synthesis with indices. In TCRdb, the 5' RACE reads were re-called with MiXCR into one record per CDR3 protein. Of roughly 10,000 distinct CDR3 sequences listed, 8% to 10% were seen once; the top ten hold about 5.7%. Study findings and constraints: HIV-infected patients shared fewer CDR3 sequences between individuals than healthy controls. When repertoires were size-matched, rare events in HIV-infected data became overweighted. Size-matched repertoire data failed to replicate the apparent Gini index recovery after therapy in HIV-infected patients.

The CDR3 has 16 amino acids. V was trimmed by 0 bases and J by 3 bases, leaving 15 bases between them. Germline V gene sequence: CDR1 LGHNA, CDR2 YSLEER. The source of this sequence is an adult in good health. V and J are TRBV4-3 and TRBJ2-7; TRBD2 is a possible D gene (5 bases). The sequencing input was blood. Written as DNA, the CDR3 is TGCGCCAGCAGCCAAGAAGGAACGGGGTCGGGCTACGAGCAGTACTTC. Amino acids: CASSQEGTGSGYEQYF.